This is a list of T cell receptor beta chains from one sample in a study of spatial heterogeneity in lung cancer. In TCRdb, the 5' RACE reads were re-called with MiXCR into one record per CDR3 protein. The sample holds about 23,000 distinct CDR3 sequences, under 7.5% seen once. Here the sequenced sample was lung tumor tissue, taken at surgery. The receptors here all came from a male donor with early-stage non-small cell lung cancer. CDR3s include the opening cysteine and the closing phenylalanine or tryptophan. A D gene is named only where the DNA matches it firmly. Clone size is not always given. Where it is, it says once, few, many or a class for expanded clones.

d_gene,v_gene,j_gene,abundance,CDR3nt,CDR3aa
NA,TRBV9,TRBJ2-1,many,TGTGCCAGCAGCGTCGGGTATGAGCAGTTCTTC,CASSVGYEQFF
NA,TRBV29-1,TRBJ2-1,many,TGCAGCGTTGAACCCGGGGTCTTC,CSVEPGVF
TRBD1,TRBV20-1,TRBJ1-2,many,TGCAGTGCTTACACCCCCGGGACAGACGGCTACACCTTC,CSAYTPGTDGYTF
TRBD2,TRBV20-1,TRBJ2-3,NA,TGCAGTGCTAACCAGGCTAGCGGGGATTCAGATACGCAGTATTTT,CSANQASGDSDTQYF
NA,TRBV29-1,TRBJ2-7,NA,TGCAGCGTTGCCCGGACAGCCTACGAGCAGTACTTC,CSVARTAYEQYF
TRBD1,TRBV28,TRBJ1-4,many,TGTGCCAGCAGTTTAGGACAGGGGGCAATTGAAAAACTGTTTTTT,CASSLGQGAIEKLFF
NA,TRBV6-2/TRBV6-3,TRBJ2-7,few,TGTGCCAGCAGTTACTCGCCAACAGGGACATCCTACGAGCAGTACTTC,CASSYSPTGTSYEQYF
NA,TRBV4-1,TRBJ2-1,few,TGCGCCAGCAGCCAAGCAGGGAGCTCCTACAATGAGCAGTTCTTC,CASSQAGSSYNEQFF
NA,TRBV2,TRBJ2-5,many,TGTGCCAGCAGTGTGGCTCAAGAGACCCAGTACTTC,CASSVAQETQYF
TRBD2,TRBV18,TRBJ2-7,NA,TGTGCCAACTCACCGCCTATCGCGGGAGGTTCCTCCTACGAGCAGTACTTC,CANSPPIAGGSSYEQYF
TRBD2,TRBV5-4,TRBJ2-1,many,TGTGCCAGCAGCTTGGGTAGCGGGAGGGCCGGCGAGCAGTTCTTC,CASSLGSGRAGEQFF
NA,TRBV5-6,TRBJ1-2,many,TGTGCCAGCAGCTTGGACCGAAGTCGCTCGAAGGGCTACACCTTC,CASSLDRSRSKGYTF
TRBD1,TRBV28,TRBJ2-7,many,TGTGCCAGCAGTTTTGAGGACAGGGGGTACGAGCAGTACTTC,CASSFEDRGYEQYF
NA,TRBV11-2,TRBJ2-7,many,TGTGCCAGCAGCTTAAGACTCCCGAAGGGTAACGAGCAGTACTTC,CASSLRLPKGNEQYF
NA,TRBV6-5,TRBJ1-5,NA,TGTGCCAGCAGTTCGGAATTAGGCAATCAGCCCCAGCATTTT,CASSSELGNQPQHF
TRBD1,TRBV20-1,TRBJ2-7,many,TGCAGTGCCAGGACAGGGTCAGTTAGCTCCTACGAGCAGTACTTC,CSARTGSVSSYEQYF
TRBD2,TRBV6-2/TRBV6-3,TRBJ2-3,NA,TGTGCCAGCTGGGGACTAGCGGGAGGTGGAGATACGCAGTATTTT,CASWGLAGGGDTQYF
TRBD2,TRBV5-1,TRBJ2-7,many,TGCGCCAGCAGCTTGGAGTCTAGCGGGGGCTACGAGCAGTACTTC,CASSLESSGGYEQYF
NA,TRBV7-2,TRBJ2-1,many,TGTGCCAGCAGCTTAGGACTAGTGGGGTCAAATGAGCAGTTCTTC,CASSLGLVGSNEQFF
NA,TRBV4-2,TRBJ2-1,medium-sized,TGTGCCAGCAGCCAAGCTAGGAATGAGCAGTTCTTC,CASSQARNEQFF
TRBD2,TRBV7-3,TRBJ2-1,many,TGTGCCAGCAGCCGCTCGGCGCTTAGCGGGATTAGTAATGAGCAGTTCTTC,CASSRSALSGISNEQFF
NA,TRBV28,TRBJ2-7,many,TGTGCCAGCAAACAATTAGAGGGAAACGAGCAGTACTTC,CASKQLEGNEQYF
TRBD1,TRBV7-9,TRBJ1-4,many,TGTGCCAGCAGCTCGGGACAGTCTGAGGGGGAAAAACTGTTTTTT,CASSSGQSEGEKLFF
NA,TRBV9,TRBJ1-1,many,TGTGCCAGCAGCGTGGGGGGCCCGGGCACTGAAGCTTTCTTT,CASSVGGPGTEAFF
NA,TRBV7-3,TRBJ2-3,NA,TGTGCCAGCAGCCGAACAGGGAGAGGCACAGATACGCAGTATTTT,CASSRTGRGTDTQYF
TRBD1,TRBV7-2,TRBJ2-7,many,TGTGCCAGCAGCCCTCGGACAGGGTCCCTCGAGCAGTACTTC,CASSPRTGSLEQYF
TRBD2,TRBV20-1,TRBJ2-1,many,TGCAGTGCTAGCGGGATAGCGGGTGACAATGAGCAGTTCTTC,CSASGIAGDNEQFF
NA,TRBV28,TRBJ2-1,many,TGTGCCAGCAGCCTTGGACCCTACCATTCCTACAATGAGCAGTTCTTC,CASSLGPYHSYNEQFF
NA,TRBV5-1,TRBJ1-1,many,TGCGCCAGCAGCTTGTATCTACGCACTGAAGCTTTCTTT,CASSLYLRTEAFF
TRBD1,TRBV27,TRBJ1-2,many,TGTGCCAGCAGTTTTGGACAGGGAGACTATGGCTACACCTTC,CASSFGQGDYGYTF
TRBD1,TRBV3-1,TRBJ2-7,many,TGTGCCAGCAGCCAAGCCAGGGGGAGCTACGAGCAGTACTTC,CASSQARGSYEQYF
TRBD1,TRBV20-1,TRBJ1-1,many,TGCAGTGCTTTTCCCCAGGGGGACACTGAAGCTTTCTTT,CSAFPQGDTEAFF
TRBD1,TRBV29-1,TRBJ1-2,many,TGCAGCGTTGAAGGGGGACAGGGGTTTTATGGCTACACCTTC,CSVEGGQGFYGYTF
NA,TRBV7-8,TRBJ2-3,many,TGTGCCAGCAGTAGTCACCCCCTAGATACGCAGTATTTT,CASSSHPLDTQYF
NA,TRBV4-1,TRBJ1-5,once,TGCGCCAGTCCTTTGAAGGACAACCAGCCCCAGCATTTT,CASPLKDNQPQHF